This TCR beta chain is from a study of early T cells in non-severe SARS-CoV-2 infection. The V and J ends lost 1 base and 10 bases, in that order; junction bases with no gene match: 0. CDR1 LGHNT and CDR2 FRNRAP come from the germline V gene. The CDR3 has 12 amino acids. This clonotype was seen at least ten times. TCRdb reanalysed the 5' RACE reads using MiXCR and keeps one entry per CDR3 protein. The sample contains around 32,000 distinct CDR3 sequences, about 6.1% of which appear only once. V gene TRBV12-5 combines with J gene TRBJ2-1, with TRBD1 matching 8 bases. Material for sequencing was whole blood. The clonotype comes from an adult who was a healthcare worker with PCR-confirmed SARS-CoV-2 infection or an uninfected control (not recorded which). CDR3 sequence: CASGLGTGEQFF. The DNA for the CDR3 is TGTGCTAGTGGTTTGGGGACAGGGGAGCAGTTCTTC.